The rows below give T cell receptor beta chains drawn from one sample of a study of blood T cell repertoires in COVID-19. Profiling relied on immunoSEQ multiplex PCR, and the TCRdb table lists in-frame clones only, not all of them. The sample carries 210,000 or so clones, about 92% recorded once. Sequenced sample: peripheral blood. The source of these receptors is a man between 25 and 39 years old with acute or convalescent COVID-19. Both conserved end residues are part of each CDR3. Fields, in order: J gene, V gene, clone size, D gene, CDR3 DNA, CDR3 protein. The D gene is left open where the match is weak. The size of a clone is reported for some rows only, either as once, few or many, or as a class for expanded clones.

j_gene: TRBJ2-3
v_gene: TRBV19
abundance: -
d_gene: TRBD2
CDR3nt: TGTGCCAGTAGGGTGGGATCTAGCGGGAGTTCAGATACGCAGTATTTT
CDR3aa: CASRVGSSGSSDTQYF

j_gene: TRBJ1-4
v_gene: TRBV3-1/TRBV3-2
abundance: -
d_gene: TRBD1
CDR3nt: TGTGCCAGCAGCCATGATCCGACAGGGGGCGATGAAAAACTGTTTTTT
CDR3aa: CASSHDPTGGDEKLFF

j_gene: TRBJ2-5
v_gene: TRBV7-2
abundance: -
d_gene: -
CDR3nt: TGTGCCAGCAGCCAAACGACTTCGGGGTTAGGGACCCAGTACTTC
CDR3aa: CASSQTTSGLGTQYF

j_gene: TRBJ1-1
v_gene: TRBV4-1
abundance: -
d_gene: TRBD1
CDR3nt: TGCGCCAGCAGCCAGTCCTGGACAGGGTATATCACTGAAGCTTTCTTT
CDR3aa: CASSQSWTGYITEAFF

j_gene: TRBJ1-1
v_gene: TRBV18
abundance: -
d_gene: -
CDR3nt: TGTGCCAGCTCACCAGATGGACAGATGAACACTGAAGCTTTCTTT
CDR3aa: CASSPDGQMNTEAFF

j_gene: TRBJ1-5
v_gene: TRBV28
abundance: -
d_gene: -
CDR3nt: TGTGCCAGCAGTTTGGGGCGATGGGGGCCGGGCAATCAGCCCCAGCATTTT
CDR3aa: CASSLGRWGPGNQPQHF

j_gene: TRBJ2-1
v_gene: TRBV28
abundance: -
d_gene: -
CDR3nt: TGTGCCAGCAGTTTAGGAGGGGGCCGGGTTGACAATGAGCAGTTCTTC
CDR3aa: CASSLGGGRVDNEQFF

j_gene: TRBJ1-2
v_gene: TRBV5-1
abundance: -
d_gene: -
CDR3nt: TGCGCCAGCAGCCCGTTTAAGCAGGTGGATGGCTACACCTTC
CDR3aa: CASSPFKQVDGYTF

j_gene: TRBJ1-4
v_gene: TRBV19
abundance: -
d_gene: -
CDR3nt: TGTGCCAGTAGTATTGCAGGAACTAATGAAAAACTGTTTTTT
CDR3aa: CASSIAGTNEKLFF

j_gene: TRBJ2-7
v_gene: TRBV7-3
abundance: -
d_gene: TRBD1
CDR3nt: TGTGCCAGCAGCGAAACCTCCGGGACAGGGGTCTACGAGCAGTACTTC
CDR3aa: CASSETSGTGVYEQYF

j_gene: TRBJ1-2
v_gene: TRBV28
abundance: once
d_gene: -
CDR3nt: TGTGCCAGCAGCGAGGACCTGAGGGACTATGGCTACACCTTC
CDR3aa: CASSEDLRDYGYTF

j_gene: TRBJ1-3
v_gene: TRBV5-1
abundance: -
d_gene: -
CDR3nt: TGCGCCAGCAGCGAGGGCTCTGGAAACACCATATATTTT
CDR3aa: CASSEGSGNTIYF

j_gene: TRBJ1-4
v_gene: TRBV30
abundance: -
d_gene: -
CDR3nt: TGTGCCTGGAAATTGCAGGGAAGTGAAAAACTGTTTTTT
CDR3aa: CAWKLQGSEKLFF

j_gene: TRBJ1-5
v_gene: TRBV27
abundance: -
d_gene: -
CDR3nt: TGTGCCAGCAGTTTAAAGGCGCGGGGACGGGGGGATCAGCCCCAGCATTTT
CDR3aa: CASSLKARGRGDQPQHF

j_gene: TRBJ2-5
v_gene: TRBV23-1
abundance: many
d_gene: -
CDR3nt: TGCGCCAGCAGTCAATCTCGGGCGGGTCCGGAGACCCAGTACTTC
CDR3aa: CASSQSRAGPETQYF

j_gene: TRBJ1-1
v_gene: TRBV12-2
abundance: -
d_gene: -
CDR3nt: TGTGCAAGTCGCTTAGAGGAGAGCACTGAAGCTTTCTTT
CDR3aa: CASRLEESTEAFF

j_gene: TRBJ2-1
v_gene: TRBV11-1
abundance: -
d_gene: -
CDR3nt: TGTGCCAGCAGCTTAGCGGGAGTCAATGAGCAGTTCTTC
CDR3aa: CASSLAGVNEQFF

j_gene: TRBJ1-4
v_gene: TRBV5-1
abundance: -
d_gene: -
CDR3nt: TGCGCCAGCGGAAGCGGGGCGGCTAATGAAAAACTGTTTTTT
CDR3aa: CASGSGAANEKLFF

j_gene: TRBJ2-2
v_gene: TRBV19
abundance: -
d_gene: -
CDR3nt: TGTGCCAGTAGTATAGCTGCGGGTCCCGGGGAGCTGTTTTTT
CDR3aa: CASSIAAGPGELFF

j_gene: TRBJ2-1
v_gene: TRBV7-9
abundance: -
d_gene: -
CDR3nt: TGTGCCAGCAGCCTCCTATCCGGGGGAAATGAGCAGTTCTTC
CDR3aa: CASSLLSGGNEQFF

j_gene: TRBJ2-5
v_gene: TRBV2
abundance: -
d_gene: -
CDR3nt: TGTGCCAGCAGTCCCCTTAACGATCTAGCTGGTAGGCAGACCCAGTACTTC
CDR3aa: CASSPLNDLAGRQTQYF

j_gene: TRBJ2-2
v_gene: TRBV19
abundance: -
d_gene: -
CDR3nt: TGTGCCAGTAGCAGACAAAGGAACGGGGAGCTGTTTTTT
CDR3aa: CASSRQRNGELFF

j_gene: TRBJ2-5
v_gene: TRBV4-1
abundance: -
d_gene: TRBD2
CDR3nt: TGCGCCAGCAGCCAACGGACTAGCGGTCTCCGTCGGGAGGAGACCCAGTACTTC
CDR3aa: CASSQRTSGLRREETQYF

j_gene: TRBJ2-1
v_gene: TRBV4-1
abundance: -
d_gene: TRBD1
CDR3nt: TGCGCCAGCAGCCAAGCTTCAGGGGGCTTATACAATGAGCAGTTCTTC
CDR3aa: CASSQASGGLYNEQFF

j_gene: TRBJ2-5
v_gene: TRBV7-2
abundance: -
d_gene: -
CDR3nt: TGTGCCAGCAGCGTCAGACTCGGGTTTCAAGAGACCCAGTACTTC
CDR3aa: CASSVRLGFQETQYF

j_gene: TRBJ1-1
v_gene: TRBV3-1/TRBV3-2
abundance: -
d_gene: -
CDR3nt: TGTGCCAGCAGCCAGAGGGGACAACATAACACTGAAGCTTTCTTT
CDR3aa: CASSQRGQHNTEAFF

j_gene: TRBJ2-7
v_gene: TRBV19
abundance: -
d_gene: -
CDR3nt: TGTGCCAGTAGTGGGGCAGGCTACTACGAGCAGTACTTC
CDR3aa: CASSGAGYYEQYF

j_gene: TRBJ1-4
v_gene: TRBV28
abundance: -
d_gene: TRBD1
CDR3nt: TGTGCCACGACAGGGGGTGATGAAAAACTGTTTTTT
CDR3aa: CATTGGDEKLFF

j_gene: TRBJ2-7
v_gene: TRBV7-3
abundance: -
d_gene: -
CDR3nt: TGTGCCAGCAGCTATGCTGCTATCCACCCATACGAGCAGTACTTC
CDR3aa: CASSYAAIHPYEQYF

j_gene: TRBJ2-7
v_gene: TRBV20-1
abundance: -
d_gene: TRBD2
CDR3nt: TGCAGTGCTGGGAGGGACTACGAGCAGTACTTC
CDR3aa: CSAGRDYEQYF

j_gene: TRBJ2-1
v_gene: TRBV6-5
abundance: -
d_gene: TRBD2
CDR3nt: TGTGCCAGCACCCAACTAGCGGGAGGCGGAGAGCAGTTCTTC
CDR3aa: CASTQLAGGGEQFF

j_gene: TRBJ2-7
v_gene: TRBV19
abundance: once
d_gene: TRBD1
CDR3nt: TGTGCCAGTAGTTCCGACAGGGGGAAACGGGAGCAGTACTTC
CDR3aa: CASSSDRGKREQYF

j_gene: TRBJ1-2
v_gene: TRBV15
abundance: -
d_gene: TRBD1
CDR3nt: TGTGCCACCAGCAGAAGGACAGGGACCTATGGCTACACCTTC
CDR3aa: CATSRRTGTYGYTF

j_gene: TRBJ2-3
v_gene: TRBV2
abundance: -
d_gene: -
CDR3nt: TGTGCCCTCCGGCGGGGGCCTAGCACAGATACGCAGTATTTT
CDR3aa: CALRRGPSTDTQYF